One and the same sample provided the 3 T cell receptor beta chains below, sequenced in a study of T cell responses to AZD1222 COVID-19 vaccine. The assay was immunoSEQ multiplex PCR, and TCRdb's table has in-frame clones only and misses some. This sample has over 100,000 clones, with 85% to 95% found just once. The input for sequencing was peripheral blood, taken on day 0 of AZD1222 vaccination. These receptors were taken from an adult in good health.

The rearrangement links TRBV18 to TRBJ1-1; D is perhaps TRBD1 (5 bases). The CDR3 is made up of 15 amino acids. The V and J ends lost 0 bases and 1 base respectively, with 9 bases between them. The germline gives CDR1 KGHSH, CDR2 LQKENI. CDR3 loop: CASSPPIGANTEAFF. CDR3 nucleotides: TGTGCCAGCTCACCACCCATTGGGGCGAACACTGAAGCTTTCTTT.

CDR3 sequence (DNA): TGTGCCACCAGCAGAGCAGGGGGTACGGGTCAGCCCCAGCATTTT. It translates to CATSRAGGTGQPQHF. V and J are TRBV15 and TRBJ1-5; 7 bases line up with TRBD1. Trimming at V came to 1 base and at J to 6 bases, leaving 6 bases not matched to a gene. This CDR3 has 15 amino acids. From germline, CDR1 is LNHNV and CDR2 YYDKDF (reference sequence). Variable domain in full (rest from reference TRBV15 and TRBJ1-5): DAMVIQNPRYQVTQFGKPVTLSCSQTLNHNVMYWYQQKSSQAPKLLFHYYDKDFNNEADTPDNFQSRRPNTSFCFLDIRSPGLGDTAMYLCATSRAGGTGQPQHFGDGTRLSIL.

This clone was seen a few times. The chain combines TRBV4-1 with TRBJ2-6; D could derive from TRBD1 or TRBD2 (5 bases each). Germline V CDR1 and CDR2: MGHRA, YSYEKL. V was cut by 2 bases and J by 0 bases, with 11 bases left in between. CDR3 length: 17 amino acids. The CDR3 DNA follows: TGCGCCAGCAGCCAACCGGGACGGAACTCTGGGGCCAACGTCCTGACTTTC. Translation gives CASSQPGRNSGANVLTF.